This T cell receptor beta chain was sequenced for a study of cytomegalovirus exposure and HLA in healthy donors. Data came from immunoSEQ multiplex PCR; TCRdb stores just in-frame clones and leaves some out. This sample has fewer than 100,000 clones, with less than 95% found just once. CDR3 length equals 16 residues. Looked up from germline, CDR1 is MDHEN and CDR2 is SYDVKM. Trimming at V came to 4 bases and at J to 2 bases, leaving 7 bases not matched to a gene. The sample comprised PBMCs. The source of this sequence is a woman younger than 30 in good health and CMV-seropositive. V is TRBV28 and J is TRBJ2-7, with 11 positions matching TRBD2. In nucleotides, the CDR3 is TGTGCCAGCAGTTCCGTGGGGACTAGCGGAACCTACGAGCAGTACTTC. Its protein is CASSSVGTSGTYEQYF.